Listed below are T cell receptor beta chains from one sample, sequenced in a study of blood T cell repertoires in COVID-19. Generated by immunoSEQ multiplex PCR, the TCRdb table keeps only in-frame clones and is missing some. The repertoire has approximately 340,000 clones, roughly 92% of them found once; the top ten carry over 0.7%. Sequencing was carried out using PBMCs or T cells enriched from blood (not recorded which). Receptors were obtained from a woman aged 40 to 49 who had been exposed to COVID-19. The CDR3 runs from the conserved cysteine through the conserved F or W. A D gene is named only where the DNA matches it firmly. Clone size appears in some rows only: once, few, many, or a class for an expanded clone.

size,D,J,V,length,CDR3,DNA
.,.,TRBJ2-7,TRBV19,13,CASSTRGTYEQYF,TGTGCCAGTAGTACCAGGGGCACCTACGAGCAGTACTTC
.,.,TRBJ1-6,TRBV18,18,CASSPLVLRQSPNSPLHF,TGTGCCAGCTCACCCCTGGTGTTAAGACAGTCGCCGAATTCACCCCTCCACTTT
many,.,TRBJ2-7,TRBV27,13,CASSLRGGPEQYF,TGTGCCAGCAGTTTGAGGGGGGGCCCCGAGCAGTACTTC
once,TRBD2,TRBJ2-2,TRBV30,15,CAWTKGTSGTGELFF,TGTGCCTGGACGAAGGGGACTAGCGGCACCGGGGAGCTGTTTTTT
.,.,TRBJ1-1,TRBV27,13,CASSPRLNTEAFF,TGTGCCAGCAGTCCCAGACTAAACACTGAAGCTTTCTTT
.,.,TRBJ2-1,TRBV29-1,11,CSVWYNNEQFF,TGCAGCGTTTGGTACAACAATGAGCAGTTCTTC
.,TRBD1,TRBJ1-2,TRBV19,17,CASNGFTGGPANYGYTF,TGTGCCAGTAATGGGTTTACAGGGGGTCCGGCAAACTATGGCTACACCTTC
.,TRBD1,TRBJ1-2,TRBV10-3,14,CAISSGTGAYGYTF,TGTGCCATCAGTTCCGGGACAGGCGCCTATGGCTACACCTTC
.,TRBD1,TRBJ2-7,TRBV29-1,13,CSVEGQGASEQYF,TGCAGCGTTGAAGGACAGGGGGCTAGCGAGCAGTACTTC
.,.,TRBJ1-1,TRBV30,13,CAWGLGHGTEAFF,TGTGCCTGGGGTTTGGGCCATGGGACTGAAGCTTTCTTT
.,.,TRBJ1-3,TRBV30,13,CAREGTSGNTIYF,TGTGCCCGAGAGGGGACTTCTGGAAACACCATATATTTT
.,.,TRBJ1-5,TRBV5-1,14,CASSLEGEGQPQHF,TGCGCCAGCAGCTTGGAAGGGGAAGGTCAGCCCCAGCATTTT
.,TRBD1,TRBJ2-7,TRBV7-9,16,CASSSLSGTDYYEQYF,TGTGCCAGCAGCTCCCTCTCCGGGACAGATTACTACGAGCAGTACTTC
.,.,TRBJ2-3,TRBV7-6,13,CASSLAGADTQYF,TGTGCCAGCAGCTTAGCGGGAGCAGATACGCAGTATTTT
.,.,TRBJ2-7,TRBV19,14,CASSARDSSYEQYF,TGTGCCAGTAGTGCGCGGGACAGCTCCTACGAGCAGTACTTC
.,TRBD2,TRBJ2-1,TRBV7-9,15,CASSETSGSYNEQFF,TGTGCCAGCAGCGAGACTAGCGGGTCCTACAATGAGCAGTTCTTC
.,TRBD1,TRBJ1-1,TRBV24-1,13,CATSDWTGGEAFF,TGTGCCACCAGTGACTGGACAGGGGGTGAAGCTTTCTTT
.,TRBD1,TRBJ2-3,TRBV24-1,15,CATSDPGQSTDTQYF,TGTGCCACCAGTGACCCGGGACAGTCCACAGATACGCAGTATTTT
.,TRBD1,TRBJ1-1,TRBV3-1/TRBV3-2,14,CASSQGTGRTEAFF,TGTGCCAGCAGCCAAGGGACAGGGAGGACTGAAGCTTTCTTT
.,TRBD2,TRBJ2-1,TRBV7-8,16,CASSFRASGRGNEQFF,TGTGCCAGCAGCTTTCGAGCGAGCGGGAGGGGTAATGAGCAGTTCTTC
once,TRBD1,TRBJ2-7,TRBV7-9,17,CASSSYSTGLSSYEQYF,TGTGCCAGCAGCTCATACTCGACAGGGCTTAGCTCCTACGAGCAGTACTTC
.,TRBD1,TRBJ1-1,TRBV5-8,14,CASSLRGPGTEAFF,TGTGCCAGCAGCTTAAGGGGGCCGGGCACTGAAGCTTTCTTT
once,TRBD1,TRBJ1-1,TRBV29-1,15,CSVPNRGQPNTEAFF,TGCAGCGTCCCTAATCGGGGACAGCCGAACACTGAAGCTTTCTTT
.,.,TRBJ1-1,TRBV14,14,CASTRRGLNTEAFF,TGTGCCAGCACCCGGAGAGGCCTTAACACTGAAGCTTTCTTT
.,TRBD1,TRBJ1-6,TRBV7-2,16,CASSTGTGGPDSPLHF,TGTGCCAGCAGCACCGGGACAGGGGGCCCAGATTCACCCCTCCACTTT
.,.,TRBJ1-5,TRBV6-1,15,CASSEPPRGGQPQHF,TGTGCCAGCAGTGAACCCCCCAGGGGCGGTCAGCCCCAGCATTTT
.,.,TRBJ1-2,TRBV5-1,12,CASSLDSYGYTF,TGCGCCAGCAGCCTGGACAGCTATGGCTACACCTTC
.,.,TRBJ1-2,TRBV6-5,14,CASSRKGQIYGYTF,TGTGCCAGCAGCCGAAAGGGGCAGATCTATGGCTACACCTTC
.,.,TRBJ2-5,TRBV7-2,13,CASSLGLRKTQYF,TGTGCCAGCAGCTTAGGTTTGAGAAAGACCCAGTACTTC
.,TRBD1,TRBJ1-2,TRBV30,13,CAWRTTGGGGYTF,TGTGCCTGGAGGACCACAGGGGGAGGAGGCTACACCTTC
.,TRBD1,TRBJ1-5,TRBV28,22,CASSSPDRDKTSRSFSNQPQHF,TGTGCCAGCAGTTCCCCGGACAGGGATAAAACGAGCCGATCTTTTAGCAATCAGCCCCAGCATTTT
.,TRBD2,TRBJ2-1,TRBV9,17,CASSPDRAGGPDNEQFF,TGTGCCAGCAGCCCAGATCGAGCGGGAGGGCCTGACAATGAGCAGTTCTTC
.,TRBD1,TRBJ1-1,TRBV2,18,CASSEAGTGYSGNTEAFF,TGTGCCAGCAGTGAAGCGGGGACAGGGTATAGTGGCAACACTGAAGCTTTCTTT
.,TRBD1,TRBJ1-2,TRBV9,15,CASSTRDRYLSGYTF,TGTGCCAGCAGCACACGGGACAGGTATTTGTCTGGCTACACCTTC
.,TRBD1,TRBJ2-1,TRBV7-2,14,CASSSLGQHNEQFF,TGTGCCAGCAGCTCACTGGGACAGCACAATGAGCAGTTCTTC
.,.,TRBJ1-2,TRBV9,14,CASSVVQELRGYTF,TGTGCCAGCAGCGTAGTACAGGAGCTCAGGGGCTACACCTTC
.,TRBD1,TRBJ1-1,TRBV4-1,18,CASSQDRNRGRMNTEAFF,TGCGCCAGCAGCCAAGATCGGAACAGGGGGAGAATGAACACTGAAGCTTTCTTT
.,.,TRBJ1-5,TRBV6-1,14,CASSDLGGNQPQHF,TGTGCCAGCAGTGACCTCGGGGGCAATCAGCCCCAGCATTTT
.,.,TRBJ2-1,TRBV9,15,CASSAGALSYNEQFF,TGTGCCAGCAGCGCAGGGGCCCTCTCCTACAATGAGCAGTTCTTC
.,TRBD2,TRBJ2-3,TRBV27,12,CASSRTSETQYF,TGTGCCAGCAGCCGGACTAGCGAAACGCAGTATTTT
.,TRBD1,TRBJ1-5,TRBV5-6,15,CASSPWDREDQPQHF,TGTGCCAGCAGCCCCTGGGACAGGGAGGATCAGCCCCAGCATTTT
.,TRBD1,TRBJ1-2,TRBV3-1/TRBV3-2,14,CASSQLQGFFGYTF,TGTGCCAGCAGCCAATTACAGGGGTTCTTTGGCTACACCTTC
once,TRBD2,TRBJ2-7,TRBV3-1/TRBV3-2,14,CASSRGTSSYEQYF,TGTGCCAGTTCCCGCGGGACTAGCTCCTACGAGCAGTACTTC
few,TRBD1,TRBJ2-7,TRBV27,15,CASSLRQGVAYEQYF,TGTGCCAGCAGTTTACGACAGGGAGTCGCCTACGAGCAGTACTTC
.,TRBD1,TRBJ2-7,TRBV11-3,14,CASSPRTGINEQYF,TGTGCCAGCAGCCCACGGACAGGGATAAACGAGCAGTACTTC
.,TRBD1,TRBJ1-2,TRBV18,17,CASSPIGQGAKSYGYTF,TGTGCCAGCTCACCAATAGGACAGGGGGCGAAATCCTATGGCTACACCTTC
.,TRBD2,TRBJ2-7,TRBV5-1,16,CASSLATSGSLYEQYF,TGCGCCAGCAGCTTGGCGACTAGCGGGAGCCTCTACGAGCAGTACTTC
once,.,TRBJ2-3,TRBV30,12,CAWSVGTDTQYF,TGTGCCTGGAGTGTCGGCACAGATACGCAGTATTTT
.,TRBD1,TRBJ2-7,TRBV5-6,12,CASRGQGYEQYF,TGTGCCAGCAGGGGACAGGGGTACGAGCAGTACTTC
.,.,TRBJ2-7,TRBV15,12,CATSRDFGEQYF,TGTGCCACCAGCAGAGATTTCGGCGAGCAGTACTTC
.,.,TRBJ2-3,TRBV7-8,16,CASSLGAAVAPDTQYF,TGTGCCAGCAGCTTAGGAGCGGCAGTAGCCCCAGATACGCAGTATTTT
.,.,TRBJ1-1,TRBV6-2/TRBV6-3,12,CASSPVLREAFF,TGTGCCAGCAGCCCCGTTTTGAGGGAAGCTTTCTTT
few,TRBD1,TRBJ1-2,TRBV6-4,12,CATTNRQGSYTF,TGTGCCACCACGAATCGACAGGGAAGCTACACCTTC
.,TRBD2,TRBJ2-7,TRBV6-5,13,CASMFSGGSEQYF,TGTGCCAGCATGTTTAGCGGGGGTAGCGAGCAGTACTTC
.,.,TRBJ1-2,TRBV12-3/TRBV12-4,12,CASSLAGAGYTF,TGTGCCAGCAGTTTAGCGGGGGCGGGCTACACCTTC